The 25 T cell receptor beta chains below all came from one sample that was sequenced in a study of cytomegalovirus exposure and HLA in healthy donors (TCRdb year 2017). Libraries came from the immunoSEQ multiplex PCR assay. A mixture of 60 forward primers for TCR Vbeta segments and 13 reverse primers for TCR Jbeta segments was used in the multiplex PCR. TCRdb took this table from immuneACCESS and kept in-frame rearrangements with V and J called. Such tables lack part of the clones; where checked against another copy, unresolved V genes explain under half of the gap, and the rest is unexplained. The sample profile shows about 150,000 clones; about three fifths of them were found once. The ten most abundant clones make up 5.5% to 9% of the sample. Input material: PBMCs. These receptors originate from a woman aged 60-75 years in good health and CMV-seropositive.

The J gene is TRBJ2-7, the V gene TRBV18; D possibly corresponds to TRBD2 (5 bases). The ends were cut back, 0 bases at V and 7 bases at J, with 13 bases in the middle. Germline CDR1 is KGHSH and CDR2 is LQKENI. The CDR3 totals 14 residues. The CDR3 sequence: CASSPPRGLGEQYF. CDR3 DNA sequence: TGTGCCAGCTCACCACCTAGAGGGTTAGGTGAGCAGTACTTC.

The rearrangement uses TRBV19 and TRBJ1-2; 7 nucleotides agree with TRBD1. The CDR3 covers 13 residues. The ends lost 6 bases at V and 3 bases at J; junction bases unmatched: 4. Germline V CDR1 and CDR2: LNHDA, SQIVND (reference sequence). The CDR3 sequence: CASRLQGDYGYTF. The CDR3 DNA is TGTGCCAGTAGACTTCAGGGGGACTATGGCTACACCTTC.

The chain joins TRBV15 to TRBJ2-3, with 10 bases matching TRBD2. V shed 0 bases and J 1 base; nucleotides not matched to a gene: 1. Germline values: CDR1 LNHNV, CDR2 YYDKDF (reference sequence). The CDR3 runs 16 residues. The CDR3 region is CATSRDGLAGTDTQYF. The CDR3 nucleotides read TGTGCCACCAGCAGAGATGGACTAGCGGGCACAGATACGCAGTATTTT. The entire variable domain, with the rest obtained from reference TRBV15 and TRBJ2-3, is as follows: DAMVIQNPRYQVTQFGKPVTLSCSQTLNHNVMYWYQQKSSQAPKLLFHYYDKDFNNEADTPDNFQSRRPNTSFCFLDIRSPGLGDTAMYLCATSRDGLAGTDTQYFGPGTRLTVL.

This rearrangement joins TRBV7-3 to TRBJ2-1; D is perhaps TRBD2 (5 bases). CDR1 and CDR2 (germline): SGHTA, FQGTGA. V lost 1 base and J lost 8, with 15 bases in between. The CDR3 has 15 amino acids. The CDR3 loop is CASSLIPAEVDEQFF. CDR3 in DNA: TGTGCCAGCAGCTTAATCCCAGCGGAGGTCGATGAGCAGTTCTTC.

This chain connects TRBV28 to TRBJ1-2, with a possible D match to TRBD1 (5 bases). V lost 7 bases, J lost 0 bases, and 12 bases lay in between. The CDR3 has 14 amino acids. Germline lookup yields CDR1 MDHEN and CDR2 SYDVKM. The chain's CDR3 is CASTRGGANYGYTF. In DNA form, the CDR3 reads TGTGCCAGCACCCGGGGAGGGGCTAACTATGGCTACACCTTC.

This chain uses TRBV19 with TRBJ1-1; D is possibly TRBD1 (6 bases). V lost 2 bases and J 7 bases, leaving 11 bases between the germline ends. The length of the CDR3 is 13 residues. From germline, CDR1 is LNHDA and CDR2 SQIVND (reference sequence). The CDR3 region is CASSITGGGEAFF. CDR3 DNA: TGTGCCAGTAGTATAACTGGGGGCGGTGAAGCTTTCTTT.

CDR3 amino acids: CASSLISGTYNEQFF. The CDR3 DNA reads TGTGCCAGCAGCTTAATCAGCGGAACCTACAATGAGCAGTTCTTC. The chain has TRBV7-2 and TRBJ2-1; a weak D match, TRBD2 (5 bases). The V end was cut by 2 bases, the J end by 2 bases, with 10 bases between. The V gene's germline CDR1 is SGHTA and CDR2 FQGNSA. This CDR3 has 15 amino acids.

The chain recombines TRBV6-4 with TRBJ1-1; D might be TRBD1 (5 bases). Looked up from germline, CDR1 is MRHNA and CDR2 is SNTAGT. Trimming cost V 6 bases and J 0 bases, with 11 bases left between them. The CDR3 has 14 residues. DNA for the CDR3: TGTGCCAGCAGAAGGGAGGGGATGAACACTGAAGCTTTCTTT. This encodes CASRREGMNTEAFF.

The genes are TRBV28 and TRBJ1-5; 8 bases match TRBD1. Looked up from germline, CDR1 is MDHEN and CDR2 is SYDVKM. The CDR3 consists of 17 residues. Germline trimming cut 5 bases from V and 5 bases from J; bases unmatched to any gene: 14. The CDR3 DNA reads as TGTGCCAGCAGTGGGGGGGACAGGAAAGGGAAAGATCAGCCCCAGCATTTT. Translation: CASSGGDRKGKDQPQHF. Full variable domain (outside the CDR3, taken from reference TRBV28 and TRBJ1-5): DVKVTQSSRYLVKRTGEKVFLECVQDMDHENMFWYRQDPGLGLRLIYFSYDVKMKEKGDIPEGYSVSREKKERFSLILESASTNQTSMYLCASSGGDRKGKDQPQHFGDGTRLSIL.

CDR3 sequence: CASSALQGQDTQYF. The CDR3 DNA is TGTGCCAGCAGCGCGCTACAGGGACAAGATACGCAGTATTTT. The chain links TRBV2 to TRBJ2-3; maybe TRBD1 (6 bases). Germline lookup yields CDR1 SNHLY and CDR2 FYNNEI. This CDR3 comprises 14 residues. Trimming left V 6 bases short and J 5 bases short, with 15 bases between.

J is TRBJ2-7 and V is TRBV2, with 10 bases fitting TRBD1. The CDR3 is 16 residues long. Looked up from germline, CDR1 is SNHLY and CDR2 is FYNNEI. V was clipped by 1 base and J by 1 base; unmatched bases: 4. The CDR3: CASSEVGQGGSYEQYF. The CDR3 nucleotides read TGTGCCAGCAGTGAAGTAGGACAGGGGGGGTCCTACGAGCAGTACTTC.

This chain connects TRBV7-9 to TRBJ2-6; possibly TRBD2 for D (6 bases). Germline CDR1 SEHNR, CDR2 FQNEAQ (reference sequence). Trimming removed 11 bases from V and 7 bases from J, with 15 bases in between. CDR3 length: 13 amino acids. The CDR3 reads CAQEGDSANVLTF. The DNA for the CDR3 is TGTGCCCAGGAGGGTGACAGCGCCAACGTCCTGACTTTC.

Only a few counts were recorded for this clone. The chain links TRBV30 to TRBJ2-3; 9 bases fit TRBD2. V was clipped by 0 bases and J by 0 bases; unmatched bases: 7. In germline, CDR1 is GTSNPN, CDR2 SVGIG (reference sequence). The CDR3 contains 17 residues. The CDR3 sequence: CAWSVGAGGGSTDTQYF. The DNA for the CDR3 is TGTGCCTGGAGTGTGGGTGCGGGAGGGGGTAGCACAGATACGCAGTATTTT.

This clone has only a few counts. The rearrangement uses TRBV6-4 and TRBJ2-1, with 7 bases matching TRBD2. The trim removed 0 bases at V and 9 bases at J, leaving 8 bases unmatched. CDR1 and CDR2 (germline): MRHNA, SNTAGT. CDR3 length: 15 residues. CDR3 DNA sequence: TGTGCCAGCAGTGACTCGGGCGGGAGTGGTTTTGAGCAGTTCTTC. This gives the protein CASSDSGGSGFEQFF.

This chain uses TRBV7-9 with TRBJ2-2, with D perhaps TRBD2 (7 bases). Trimming pared 8 bases from V and 3 bases from J, leaving 10 bases between. The CDR3 is 13 residues long. Germline-derived CDR1 and CDR2 are SEHNR and FQNEAQ (reference sequence). CDR3 region: CASGGADTGELFF. In DNA, the CDR3 is TGTGCCAGCGGGGGGGCAGACACCGGGGAGCTGTTTTTT.

The V gene is TRBV29-1, the J gene TRBJ2-5, with 7 nucleotides matching TRBD2. CDR3 size: 13 residues. CDR1 is SQVTM and CDR2 is ANQGSEA in the germline V gene. The junction had 7 bases not matched to a gene; V was cut back by 4 bases and J by 5 bases. In DNA, the CDR3 is TGCAGCGTTGGGGGGGGGTCTGGGGAGACCCAGTACTTC. It is translated as CSVGGGSGETQYF.

This clone was seen only once. The CDR3 DNA reads as TGTGCCAGCAGCTTGGGACAGGGTCGATCGGGCAATCAGCCCCAGCATTTT. Protein: CASSLGQGRSGNQPQHF. The chain joins TRBV5-8 to TRBJ1-5, with 7 bases fitting TRBD1. From germline, CDR1 is SGHTS and CDR2 YDEGEE. Germline trimming cut 0 bases from V and 2 bases from J; bases unmatched to any gene: 8. There are 17 residues in the CDR3.

The gene calls are TRBV15 and TRBJ2-5; 7 bases align to TRBD1. The end of the DNA aligns better with TRBJ2-7, so the J call may be wrong. Germline V CDR1 and CDR2: LNHNV, YYDKDF (reference sequence). CDR3 length: 14 amino acids. The CDR3 here is CATSRTDRLYEQYF. The CDR3 region has the DNA TGTGCCACCAGCAGAACGGACAGGCTCTACGAGCAGTACTTC.

The chain recombines TRBV27 with TRBJ1-4; the D gene is possibly TRBD1 (6 bases). CDR3 length: 16 residues. Trimming shortened V by 4 bases and J by 7 bases, and 19 bases separated the two germline ends. Germline V gives CDR1 MNHEY, CDR2 SMNVEV (reference sequence). The CDR3 DNA follows: TGTGCCAGCAGTTCCCTTAAGGGGGGAGGGGGTGAAAAACTGTTTTTT. Its translation is CASSSLKGGGGEKLFF.

In this sample, this clone turned up a few times. The V gene is TRBV19, the J gene TRBJ2-7, with D possibly being TRBD1 (5 bases). Trimming left V 7 bases short and J 0 bases short, with 19 bases between. This CDR3 is built from 16 residues. The V gene's germline CDR1 is LNHDA and CDR2 SQIVND (reference sequence). In nucleotides, the CDR3 is TGTGCCAGTAACACAGGTAGTGGAAGCAGCTCCTACGAGCAGTACTTC. It specifies CASNTGSGSSSYEQYF.

V and J are TRBV7-2 and TRBJ1-3; no firm D call. Germline values: CDR1 SGHTA, CDR2 FQGNSA. Trimming pared 3 bases from V and 0 bases from J, leaving 15 bases between. The CDR3 loop spans 17 amino acids. CDR3: CASSFLFGEGSGNTIYF. DNA for the CDR3: TGTGCCAGCAGCTTTCTATTTGGGGAGGGCTCTGGAAACACCATATATTTT.

This clone was detected only a few times. V usage is TRBV2 and J usage is TRBJ2-1; no definite D call. With 8 bases removed from V and 9 bases from J, the gap between germline ends came to 14 bases. This CDR3 region has 12 residues. The germline gives CDR1 SNHLY, CDR2 FYNNEI. The CDR3 region is CASRTLESEQFF. The CDR3 nucleotides are TGTGCCAGCCGAACCCTAGAGAGTGAGCAGTTCTTC.

This chain uses TRBV27 with TRBJ1-1; D remains ambiguous. V lost 4 bases to trimming and J lost 1 base, with 10 bases between them. CDR1 and CDR2 from the germline V gene are MNHEY and SMNVEV (reference sequence). The CDR3 consists of 14 residues. DNA of the CDR3: TGTGCCAGCAGTTCCCCGACGGGGAACACTGAAGCTTTCTTT. Protein: CASSSPTGNTEAFF.

V and J are TRBV28 and TRBJ1-4; 10 bases match TRBD1. Germline values: CDR1 MDHEN, CDR2 SYDVKM. The CDR3 extends over 14 amino acids. V lost 7 bases and J lost 8; bases outside the gene matches: 7. CDR3 nucleotides: TGTGCCAGCACTCCCGGGACAGGGGAGGAAAAACTGTTTTTT. This gives the protein CASTPGTGEEKLFF. Based on the CDR3 plus reference TRBV28 and TRBJ1-4, the full variable domain is DVKVTQSSRYLVKRTGEKVFLECVQDMDHENMFWYRQDPGLGLRLIYFSYDVKMKEKGDIPEGYSVSREKKERFSLILESASTNQTSMYLCASTPGTGEEKLFFGSGTQLSVL.

The chain combines TRBV18 with TRBJ1-4, with 12 positions matching TRBD1. Trimming at V came to 5 bases and at J to 0 bases, leaving 4 bases not matched to a gene. Per germline, CDR1 KGHSH and CDR2 LQKENI. This CDR3 comprises 17 residues. The CDR3 spells CASSDRDRGPTNEKLFF. The DNA of the CDR3 is TGTGCCAGCTCAGACCGGGACAGGGGGCCAACTAATGAAAAACTGTTTTTT.